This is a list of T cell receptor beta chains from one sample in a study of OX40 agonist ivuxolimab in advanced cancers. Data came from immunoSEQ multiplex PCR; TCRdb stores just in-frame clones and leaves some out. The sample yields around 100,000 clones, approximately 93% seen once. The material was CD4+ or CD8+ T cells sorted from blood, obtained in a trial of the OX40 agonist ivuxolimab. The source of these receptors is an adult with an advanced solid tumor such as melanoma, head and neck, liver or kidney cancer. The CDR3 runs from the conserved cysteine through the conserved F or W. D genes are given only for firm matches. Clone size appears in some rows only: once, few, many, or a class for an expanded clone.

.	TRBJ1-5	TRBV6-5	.	CASSGRDQPQHF	TGTGCCAGCAGTGGACGGGATCAGCCCCAGCATTTT
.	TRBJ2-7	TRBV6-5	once	CASSWAGSYEQYF	TGTGCCAGCAGTTGGGCAGGCTCCTACGAGCAGTACTTC
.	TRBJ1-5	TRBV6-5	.	CASSYSAGGQPQHF	TGTGCCAGCAGTTACTCTGCCGGGGGTCAGCCCCAGCATTTT
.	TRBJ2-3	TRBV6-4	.	CASSDPTDTQYF	TGTGCCAGCAGTGACCCCACAGATACGCAGTATTTT
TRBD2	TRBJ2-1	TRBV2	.	CASLAGPYNEQFF	TGTGCCAGTTTAGCGGGGCCCTACAATGAGCAGTTCTTC
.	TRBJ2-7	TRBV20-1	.	CSAGDAYEQYF	TGCAGTGCTGGGGACGCCTACGAGCAGTACTTC
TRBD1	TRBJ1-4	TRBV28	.	CASSQGGSEKLFF	TGTGCCAGCAGTCAGGGGGGGTCTGAAAAACTGTTTTTT
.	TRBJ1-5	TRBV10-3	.	CAISESEDQPQHF	TGTGCCATCAGTGAGTCGGAGGATCAGCCCCAGCATTTT
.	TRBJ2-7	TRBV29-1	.	CSVGSYEQYF	TGCAGCGTTGGCTCCTACGAGCAGTACTTC
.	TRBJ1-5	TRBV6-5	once	CASRRGNQPQHF	TGTGCCAGCAGGAGGGGCAATCAGCCCCAGCATTTT
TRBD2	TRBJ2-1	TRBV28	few	CASSSGGSYNEQFF	TGTGCCAGCAGTAGCGGGGGCTCCTACAATGAGCAGTTCTTC
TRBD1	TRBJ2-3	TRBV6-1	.	CASSHSTGTATWYF	TGTGCCAGCAGTCACTCTACCGGGACAGCAACTTGGTATTTT
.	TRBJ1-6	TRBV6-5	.	CASNIWGKADSPLHF	TGTGCCAGCAACATATGGGGGAAGGCGGATTCACCCCTCCACTTT
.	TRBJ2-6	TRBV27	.	CASSLSPGASSGANVLTF	TGTGCCAGCAGTTTATCTCCAGGGGCAAGCTCTGGGGCCAACGTCCTGACTTTC
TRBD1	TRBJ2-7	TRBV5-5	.	CASSFEVNRGDEQYF	TGTGCCAGCAGCTTCGAGGTGAACAGGGGGGACGAGCAGTACTTC
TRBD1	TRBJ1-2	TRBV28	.	CASSRTGPGYGYTF	TGTGCCAGCAGCAGGACAGGGCCCGGTTATGGCTACACCTTC
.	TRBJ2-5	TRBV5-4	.	CASSSVHGHGWEETQYF	TGTGCCAGCAGCTCCGTACACGGACACGGATGGGAAGAGACCCAGTACTTC
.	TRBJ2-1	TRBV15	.	CATGSVGRGEQFF	TGTGCCACGGGTTCTGTGGGCCGAGGCGAGCAGTTCTTC
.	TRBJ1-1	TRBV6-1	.	CASSEMARDTEAFF	TGTGCCAGCAGTGAGATGGCGAGGGACACTGAAGCTTTCTTT
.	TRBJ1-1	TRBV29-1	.	CSVKRGVDTEAFF	TGCAGCGTAAAGAGAGGGGTGGACACTGAAGCTTTCTTT
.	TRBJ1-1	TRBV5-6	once	CASNLQGVDTEAFF	TGTGCCAGCAACCTACAGGGTGTGGACACTGAAGCTTTCTTT
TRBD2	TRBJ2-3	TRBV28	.	CASSPGGLSSHTQYF	TGTGCCAGCAGCCCGGGGGGTCTATCGTCACATACGCAGTATTTT
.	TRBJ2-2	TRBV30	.	CAWSVGGTGELFF	TGTGCCTGGAGTGTAGGGGGCACCGGGGAGCTGTTTTTT
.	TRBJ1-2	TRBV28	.	CASSPFSLSGYTF	TGTGCCAGCAGCCCGTTCTCGCTTAGTGGCTACACCTTC
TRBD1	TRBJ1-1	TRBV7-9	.	CAATGRLLMNTEAFF	TGTGCCGCGACAGGGCGGCTCCTCATGAACACTGAAGCTTTCTTT
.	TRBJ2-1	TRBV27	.	CASSLSPGARLGVNEQFF	TGTGCCAGCAGTTTATCCCCGGGAGCAAGGTTAGGGGTCAATGAGCAGTTCTTC
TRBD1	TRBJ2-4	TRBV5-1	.	CASSSQGQQNIQYF	TGCGCCAGCAGCTCCCAGGGACAGCAAAACATTCAGTACTTC
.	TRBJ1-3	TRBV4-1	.	CASSQGRAGSGNTIYF	TGCGCCAGCAGCCAAGGAAGGGCGGGCTCTGGAAACACCATATATTTT
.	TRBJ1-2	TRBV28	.	CASGASSGGLANYGYTF	TGTGCCAGCGGGGCGAGCTCCGGTGGATTAGCTAACTATGGCTACACCTTC
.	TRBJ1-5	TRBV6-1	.	CASETDYQPQHF	TGTGCCAGCGAGACAGACTATCAGCCCCAGCATTTT
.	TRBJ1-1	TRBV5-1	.	CASSGGHLSPNTEAFF	TGCGCCAGCTCGGGGGGGCACCTTAGTCCGAACACTGAAGCTTTCTTT
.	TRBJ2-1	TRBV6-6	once	CASSPGLYNEQFF	TGTGCCAGCAGCCCCGGTCTCTACAATGAGCAGTTCTTC
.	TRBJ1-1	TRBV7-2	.	CASSLRGGDTEAFF	TGTGCCAGCAGCTTAAGGGGGGGCGACACTGAAGCTTTCTTT
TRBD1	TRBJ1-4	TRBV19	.	CATMGQGTPKLFF	TGTGCCACTATGGGACAGGGGACCCCAAAACTGTTTTTT
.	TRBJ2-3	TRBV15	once	CATSIISGDTQYF	TGTGCCACCAGCATTATCTCAGGGGATACGCAGTATTTT
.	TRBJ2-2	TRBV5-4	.	CASSSRPANTGELFF	TGTGCCAGCAGCAGTCGACCGGCGAACACCGGGGAGCTGTTTTTT
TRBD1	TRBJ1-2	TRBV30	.	CACSPGQVYGYTF	TGTGCCTGTTCACCGGGACAGGTTTATGGCTACACCTTC
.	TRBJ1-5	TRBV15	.	CATSMDGNQPQHF	TGTGCCACCAGCATGGACGGCAATCAGCCCCAGCATTTT
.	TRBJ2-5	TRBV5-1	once	CASSDQETQYF	TGCGCCAGCAGCGATCAAGAGACCCAGTACTTC
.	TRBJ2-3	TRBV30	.	CAWSLRSGLPVDTQYF	TGTGCCTGGAGTTTACGGTCAGGGCTCCCGGTGGATACGCAGTATTTT
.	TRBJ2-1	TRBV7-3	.	CASSRLGAASYNEQFF	TGTGCCAGCAGCCGACTGGGCGCGGCATCCTACAATGAGCAGTTCTTC
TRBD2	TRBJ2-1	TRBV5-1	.	CASSLLAGANEQFF	TGCGCCAGCAGCTTGCTAGCGGGAGCTAATGAGCAGTTCTTC
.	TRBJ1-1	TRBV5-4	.	CASSQDPGGGTEAFF	TGCGCCAGCAGCCAAGATCCGGGTGGCGGCACTGAAGCTTTCTTT
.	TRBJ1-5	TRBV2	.	CASARSLYQPQHF	TGTGCCAGCGCGAGAAGTCTTTATCAGCCCCAGCATTTT
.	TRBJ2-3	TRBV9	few	CASSASTDTQYF	TGTGCCAGCAGCGCGAGCACAGATACGCAGTATTTT
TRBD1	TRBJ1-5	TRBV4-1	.	CASSQDWDRGNQPQHF	TGCGCCAGCAGCCAAGACTGGGACAGGGGTAATCAGCCCCAGCATTTT
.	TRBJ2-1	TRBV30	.	CAWSARRNDEQFF	TGTGCCTGGAGTGCTAGACGAAATGATGAGCAGTTCTTC
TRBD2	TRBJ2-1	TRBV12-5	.	CASGLVSGSGDNEQFF	TGTGCTAGTGGTTTGGTGAGCGGGAGTGGGGACAATGAGCAGTTCTTC
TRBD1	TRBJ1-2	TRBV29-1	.	CSVRQGRGIGYGYTF	TGCAGCGTTCGACAGGGGAGGGGGATCGGCTATGGCTACACCTTC
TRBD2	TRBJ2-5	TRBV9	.	CASSVRPGLAGEETQYF	TGTGCCAGCAGCGTGAGACCGGGACTAGCGGGGGAAGAGACCCAGTACTTC
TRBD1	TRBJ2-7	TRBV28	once	CASGQGWSRAAYEQYF	TGTGCCAGCGGACAGGGGTGGAGCAGGGCAGCATACGAGCAGTACTTC
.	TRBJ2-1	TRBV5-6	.	CASSFNYNEQFF	TGTGCCAGCAGCTTTAACTACAATGAGCAGTTCTTC
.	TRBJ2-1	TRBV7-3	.	CASSLVGHSLRGNEQFF	TGTGCCAGCAGCTTAGTGGGACATAGCCTTCGAGGCAATGAGCAGTTCTTC
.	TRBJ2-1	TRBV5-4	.	CASSSGTNANNEQFF	TGTGCCAGCAGCTCCGGGACAAATGCAAACAATGAGCAGTTCTTC
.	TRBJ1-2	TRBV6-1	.	CASSPTQGLGYGYTF	TGTGCCAGCAGCCCGACCCAGGGATTGGGCTATGGCTACACCTTC